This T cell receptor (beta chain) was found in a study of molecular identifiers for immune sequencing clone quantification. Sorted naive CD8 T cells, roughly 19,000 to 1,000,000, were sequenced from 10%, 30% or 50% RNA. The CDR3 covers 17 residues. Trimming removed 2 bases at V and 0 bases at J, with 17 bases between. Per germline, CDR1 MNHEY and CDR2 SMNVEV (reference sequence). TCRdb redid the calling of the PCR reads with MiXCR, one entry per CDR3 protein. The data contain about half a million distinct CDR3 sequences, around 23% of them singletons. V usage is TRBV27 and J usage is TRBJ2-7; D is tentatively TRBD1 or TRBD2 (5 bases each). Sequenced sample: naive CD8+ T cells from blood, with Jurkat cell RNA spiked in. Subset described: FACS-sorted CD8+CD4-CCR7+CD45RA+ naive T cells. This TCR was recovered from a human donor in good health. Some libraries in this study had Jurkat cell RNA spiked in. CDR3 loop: CASSLAADSRGSYEQYF. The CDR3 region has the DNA TGTGCCAGCAGTTTAGCGGCGGACTCGAGGGGCTCCTACGAGCAGTACTTC.